A single sample is the source of the 9 T cell receptor beta chains below, sequenced in a study of blood T cell repertoires in COVID-19. Clones were read by immunoSEQ multiplex PCR, and TCRdb kept only the in-frame ones, dropping some. The sample consists of 95,000 to 150,000 clones, just over 85% of them appearing once. The sequenced material came from peripheral blood. The receptor set was obtained from a man aged 40-49 years with acute or convalescent COVID-19.

V gene TRBV19 combines with J gene TRBJ2-3, with TRBD1 matching over 11 bases. V shed 10 bases, J shed 5 bases, and the junction held 5 bases outside the gene matches. This CDR3 contains 13 residues. The germline gives CDR1 LNHDA, CDR2 SQIVND (reference sequence). The CDR3 spells CATRDRGEDTQYF. The CDR3 DNA reads as TGTGCCACCCGGGACAGGGGGGAAGATACGCAGTATTTT.

The chain uses TRBV27 and TRBJ2-5; TRBD2 matches at 7 bases. V was clipped by 3 bases and J by 2 bases; unmatched bases: 3. Germline assignment: CDR1 MNHEY and CDR2 SMNVEV (reference sequence). The length of the CDR3 is 14 residues. The CDR3 DNA reads as TGTGCCAGCAGTTTCTGGACTAGTCAAGAGACCCAGTACTTC. The encoded protein is CASSFWTSQETQYF.

The genes are TRBV5-5 and TRBJ2-2, with D maybe TRBD2 (5 bases). Trimming left V 4 bases short and J 0 bases short, with 13 bases between. Germline CDR1 SGHKS, CDR2 YYEKEE (reference sequence). The CDR3 length is 16 residues. This CDR3 reads CASSPSAAANTGELFF. CDR3 sequence (DNA): TGTGCCAGCAGCCCGTCAGCGGCGGCGAACACCGGGGAGCTGTTTTTT.

This sequence joins TRBV11-3 and TRBJ1-3; D remains ambiguous. V was shortened by 6 bases and J by 4 bases, with 10 bases between the two germline ends. The CDR3 is 13 amino acids. Germline V gene sequence: CDR1 SGHNT, CDR2 YENEEA. The CDR3 protein is CASSFDWGNTIYF. CDR3 coding DNA: TGTGCCAGCAGTTTCGACTGGGGAAACACCATATATTTT.

This chain joins TRBV9 and TRBJ2-5; weak D call: TRBD1 (6 bases). V was pared by 4 bases and J by 0 bases, with 10 bases between. The germline CDR1 and CDR2 sequences are SGDLS and YYNGEE. The CDR3 consists of 14 residues. The CDR3 DNA reads as TGTGCCAGCAGCAAAAACAGGGACCAAGAGACCCAGTACTTC. Its protein is CASSKNRDQETQYF.

This clone has just one count. V is TRBV5-1 and J is TRBJ2-2, with D maybe TRBD1 (5 bases). Germline values: CDR1 SGHRS, CDR2 YFSETQ. The CDR3 extends over 15 amino acids. The germline V and J ends were trimmed by 5 bases and 2 bases, with 13 bases remaining between them. CDR3 amino acids: CASSLRQFNTGELFF. The CDR3 nucleotides are TGCGCCAGCAGTCTACGACAGTTTAACACCGGGGAGCTGTTTTTT.

The chain is built from TRBV9 and TRBJ1-4; the match to TRBD1 covers 7 bases. Germline V gene sequence: CDR1 SGDLS, CDR2 YYNGEE. V trimming: 3 bases; J trimming: 4 bases; junction bases outside the gene matches: 3. CDR3 length equals 14 residues. The CDR3, as DNA: TGTGCCAGCAGCGCCAGGGGGAATAATGAAAAACTGTTTTTT. Amino acid sequence: CASSARGNNEKLFF.

The chain employs TRBV5-1 and TRBJ1-6; perhaps TRBD1 as D (5 bases). Trimming stripped 4 bases from V and 8 bases from J, with 13 bases between. The germline gives CDR1 SGHRS, CDR2 YFSETQ. The CDR3 extends over 14 amino acids. CDR3 protein: CASSIGEFDSPLHF. The CDR3 DNA is TGCGCCAGCAGCATAGGGGAATTTGATTCACCCCTCCACTTT.

This clone has more than one count but fewer than ten. The chain uses TRBV3-1 (or the pseudogene TRBV3-2) and TRBJ1-1; D is undetermined. Looked up from germline, CDR1 is LGHDT and CDR2 is YNNKEL (reference sequence). CDR3 length equals 12 residues. With 6 bases removed from V and 1 base from J, the gap between germline ends came to 6 bases. In DNA, the CDR3 is TGTGCCAGCAGTCGAGGGAACACTGAAGCTTTCTTT. This sequence encodes CASSRGNTEAFF.